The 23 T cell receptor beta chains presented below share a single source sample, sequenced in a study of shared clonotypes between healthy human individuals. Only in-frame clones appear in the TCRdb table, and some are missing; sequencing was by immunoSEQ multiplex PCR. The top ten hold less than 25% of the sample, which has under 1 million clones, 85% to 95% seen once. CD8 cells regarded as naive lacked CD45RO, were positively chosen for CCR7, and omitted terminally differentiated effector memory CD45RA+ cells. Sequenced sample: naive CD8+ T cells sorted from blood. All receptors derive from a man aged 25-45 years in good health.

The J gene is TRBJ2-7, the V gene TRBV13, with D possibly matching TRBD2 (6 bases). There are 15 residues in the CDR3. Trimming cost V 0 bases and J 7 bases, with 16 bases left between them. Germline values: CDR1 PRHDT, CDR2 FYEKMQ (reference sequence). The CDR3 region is CASSLGRESLWEQYF. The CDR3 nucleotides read TGTGCCAGCAGCTTAGGACGGGAGTCCCTCTGGGAGCAGTACTTC.

The CDR3 sequence: CASSERAGSYEQYF. The CDR3 DNA is TGTGCCAGCAGTGAAAGGGCTGGCAGTTACGAGCAGTACTTC. The chain carries TRBV2 and TRBJ2-7; D not certain. Germline V gene data show CDR1 as SNHLY and CDR2 as FYNNEI. V lost 2 bases, J lost 4 bases, and 12 bases lay in between. The CDR3 runs 14 residues.

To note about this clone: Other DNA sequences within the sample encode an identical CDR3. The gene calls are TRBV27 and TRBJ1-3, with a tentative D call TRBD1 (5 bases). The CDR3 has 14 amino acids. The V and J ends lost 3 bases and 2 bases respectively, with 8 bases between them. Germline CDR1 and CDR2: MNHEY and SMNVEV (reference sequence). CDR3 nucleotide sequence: TGTGCCAGCAGTTTGAGCAGGGCTGGAAACACCATATATTTT. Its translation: CASSLSRAGNTIYF.

CDR3 residues: CASSLGGNIQYF. CDR3 nucleotides: TGTGCCAGCAGCTTAGGAGGGAACATTCAGTACTTC. This chain connects TRBV13 to TRBJ2-4; D gene unclear. The CDR3 is made up of 12 amino acids. Germline CDR1 and CDR2: PRHDT and FYEKMQ (reference sequence). V was shortened by 0 bases and J by 7 bases, with 4 bases between the two germline ends.

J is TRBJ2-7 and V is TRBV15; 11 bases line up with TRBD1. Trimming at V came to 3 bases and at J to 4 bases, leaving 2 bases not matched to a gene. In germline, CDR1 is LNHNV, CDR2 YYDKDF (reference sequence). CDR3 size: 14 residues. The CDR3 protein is CATSRDRGQYEQYF. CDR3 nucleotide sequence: TGTGCCACCAGCAGGGACAGGGGGCAATACGAGCAGTACTTC.

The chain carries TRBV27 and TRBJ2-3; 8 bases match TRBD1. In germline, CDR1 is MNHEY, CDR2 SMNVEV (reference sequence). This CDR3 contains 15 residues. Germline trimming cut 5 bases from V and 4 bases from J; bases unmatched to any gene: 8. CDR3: CASSVGTGGADTQYF. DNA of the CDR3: TGTGCCAGCAGTGTAGGGACAGGAGGGGCAGATACGCAGTATTTT.

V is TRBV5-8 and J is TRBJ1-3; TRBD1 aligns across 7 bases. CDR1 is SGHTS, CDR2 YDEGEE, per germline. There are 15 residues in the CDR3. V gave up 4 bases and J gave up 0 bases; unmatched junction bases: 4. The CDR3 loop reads CASSPGQLSGNTIYF. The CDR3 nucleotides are TGTGCCAGCAGCCCGGGACAGCTCTCTGGAAACACCATATATTTT.

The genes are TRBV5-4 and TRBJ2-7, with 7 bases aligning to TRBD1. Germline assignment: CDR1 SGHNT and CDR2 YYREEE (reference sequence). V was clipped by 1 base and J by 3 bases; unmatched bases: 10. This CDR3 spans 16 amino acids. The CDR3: CASSLKGMDRNYEQYF. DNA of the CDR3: TGTGCCAGCAGCTTGAAAGGTATGGACAGGAACTACGAGCAGTACTTC.

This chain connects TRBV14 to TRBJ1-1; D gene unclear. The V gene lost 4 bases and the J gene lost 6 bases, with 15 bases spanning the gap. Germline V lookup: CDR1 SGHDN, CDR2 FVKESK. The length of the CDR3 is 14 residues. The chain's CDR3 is CASSPGRSYPEAFF. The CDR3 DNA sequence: TGTGCCAGCAGCCCCGGCAGGTCTTACCCTGAAGCTTTCTTT.

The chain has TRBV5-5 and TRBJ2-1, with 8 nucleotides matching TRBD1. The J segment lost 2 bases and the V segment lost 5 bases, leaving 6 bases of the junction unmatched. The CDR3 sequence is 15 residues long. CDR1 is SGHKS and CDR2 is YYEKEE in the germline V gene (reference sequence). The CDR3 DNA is TGTGCCAGCAGATCCGGACAGGGCACCTACAATGAGCAGTTCTTC. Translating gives CASRSGQGTYNEQFF.

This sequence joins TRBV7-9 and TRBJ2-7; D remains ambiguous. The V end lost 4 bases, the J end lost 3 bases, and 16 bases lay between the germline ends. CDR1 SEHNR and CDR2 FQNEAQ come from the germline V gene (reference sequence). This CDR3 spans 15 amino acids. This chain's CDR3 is CASSSTRTSLYEQYF. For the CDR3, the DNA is TGTGCCAGCAGCTCTACCAGGACCTCCCTCTACGAGCAGTACTTC.

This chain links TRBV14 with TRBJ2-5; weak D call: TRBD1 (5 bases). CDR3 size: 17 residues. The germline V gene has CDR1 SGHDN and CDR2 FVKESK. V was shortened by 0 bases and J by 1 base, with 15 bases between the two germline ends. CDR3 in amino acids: CASSQDSLRQIQETQYF. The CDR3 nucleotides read TGTGCCAGCAGCCAAGATTCATTACGACAGATCCAAGAGACCCAGTACTTC.

The CDR3, as DNA: TGTGCCAGCAGCTTAGGCCTCCGAACCGGAGAAGATCAGCCCCAGCATTTT. Its protein is CASSLGLRTGEDQPQHF. The J gene is TRBJ1-5, the V gene TRBV11-2; D ambiguous. CDR1 is SGHAT, CDR2 FQNNGV, per germline. CDR3 size: 17 residues. Trimming removed 1 base from V and 5 bases from J, with 18 bases in between.

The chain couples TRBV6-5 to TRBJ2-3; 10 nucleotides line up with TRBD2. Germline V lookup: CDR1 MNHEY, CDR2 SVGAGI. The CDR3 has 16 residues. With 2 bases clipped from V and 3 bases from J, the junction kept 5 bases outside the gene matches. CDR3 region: CASSYGAGGPTDTQYF. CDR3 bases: TGTGCCAGCAGTTACGGAGCGGGAGGGCCGACAGATACGCAGTATTTT.

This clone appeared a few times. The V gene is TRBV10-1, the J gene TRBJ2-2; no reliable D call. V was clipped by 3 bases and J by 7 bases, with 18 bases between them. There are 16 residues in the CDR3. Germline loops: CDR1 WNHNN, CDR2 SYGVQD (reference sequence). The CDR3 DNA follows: TGCGCCAGCAGTGAAGGAAGGTTGGGCTTCGGCGGGGAGCTGTTTTTT. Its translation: CASSEGRLGFGGELFF.

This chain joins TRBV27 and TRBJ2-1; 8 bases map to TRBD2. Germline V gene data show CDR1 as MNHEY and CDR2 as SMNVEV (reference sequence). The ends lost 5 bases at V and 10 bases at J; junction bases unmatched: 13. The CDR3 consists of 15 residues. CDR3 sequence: CASSPRLGLVTEQFF. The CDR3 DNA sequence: TGTGCCAGCAGTCCACGCTTGGGACTAGTCACCGAGCAGTTCTTC.

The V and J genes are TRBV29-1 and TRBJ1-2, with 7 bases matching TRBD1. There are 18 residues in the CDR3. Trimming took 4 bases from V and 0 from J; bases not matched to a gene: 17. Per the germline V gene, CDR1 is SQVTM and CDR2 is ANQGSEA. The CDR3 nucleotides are TGCAGCGTTGTCTTGAGGGGGGACAGTCTCGGAGCTAACTATGGCTACACCTTC. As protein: CSVVLRGDSLGANYGYTF.

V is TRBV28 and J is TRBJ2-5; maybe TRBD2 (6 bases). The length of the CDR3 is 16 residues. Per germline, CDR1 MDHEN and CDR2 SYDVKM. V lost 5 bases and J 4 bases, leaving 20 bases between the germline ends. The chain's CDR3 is CASSPHGGLPGETQYF. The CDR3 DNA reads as TGTGCCAGCAGTCCCCACGGTGGACTACCAGGAGAGACCCAGTACTTC. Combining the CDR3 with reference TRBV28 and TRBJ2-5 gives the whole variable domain DVKVTQSSRYLVKRTGEKVFLECVQDMDHENMFWYRQDPGLGLRLIYFSYDVKMKEKGDIPEGYSVSREKKERFSLILESASTNQTSMYLCASSPHGGLPGETQYFGPGTRLLVL.

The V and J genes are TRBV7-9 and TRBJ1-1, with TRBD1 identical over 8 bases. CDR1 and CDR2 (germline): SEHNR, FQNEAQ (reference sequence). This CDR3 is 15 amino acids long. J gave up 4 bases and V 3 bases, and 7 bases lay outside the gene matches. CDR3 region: CASSFAQGAGTEAFF. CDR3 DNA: TGTGCCAGCAGCTTTGCTCAGGGGGCGGGCACTGAAGCTTTCTTT.

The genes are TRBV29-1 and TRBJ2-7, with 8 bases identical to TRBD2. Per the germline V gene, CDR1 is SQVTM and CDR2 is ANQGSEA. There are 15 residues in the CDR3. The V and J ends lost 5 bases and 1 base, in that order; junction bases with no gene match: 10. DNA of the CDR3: TGCAGCGTTTCCGGAGCGAGCGGGGGATCCTACGAGCAGTACTTC. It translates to CSVSGASGGSYEQYF.

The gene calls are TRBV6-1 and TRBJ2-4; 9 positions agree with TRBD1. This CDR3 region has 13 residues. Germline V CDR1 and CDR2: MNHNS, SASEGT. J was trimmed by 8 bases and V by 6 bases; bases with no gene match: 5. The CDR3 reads CASRTWDRDIQYF. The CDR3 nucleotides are TGTGCCAGCAGGACATGGGACAGGGACATTCAGTACTTC.

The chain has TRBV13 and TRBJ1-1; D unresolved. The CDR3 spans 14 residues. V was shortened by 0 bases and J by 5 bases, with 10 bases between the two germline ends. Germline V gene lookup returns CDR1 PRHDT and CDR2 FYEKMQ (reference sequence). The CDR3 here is CASSLGGGRTEAFF. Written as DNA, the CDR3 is TGTGCCAGCAGCTTAGGAGGTGGTCGGACTGAAGCTTTCTTT.

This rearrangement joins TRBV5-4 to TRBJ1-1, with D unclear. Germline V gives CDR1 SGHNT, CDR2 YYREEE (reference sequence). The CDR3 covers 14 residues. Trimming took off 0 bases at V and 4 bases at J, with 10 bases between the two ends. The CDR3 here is CASSLGGGSTEAFF. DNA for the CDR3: TGTGCCAGCAGCTTGGGCGGTGGGAGCACTGAAGCTTTCTTT.